These 21 T cell receptor beta chains originate from one sample sequenced in a study of radiation and T cells in renal cell carcinoma. The repertoire was sequenced with immunoSEQ multiplex PCR; TCRdb's copy has only in-frame clones and lacks some. Of about 77,000 clones listed, approximately 82% are singletons. The sample's time point: blood 4 weeks post-SBRT, at nephrectomy. Treatment specified: 15 Gy SBRT to primary tumor, nephrectomy 4 weeks later. Sequences were derived from blood, sampled from a patient whose treatment included radiotherapy and nephrectomy. The receptor source for this set is an older woman with renal cell carcinoma.

This clone has just a few counts. This chain connects TRBV2 to TRBJ1-1; TRBD1 agrees at 7 bases. Losses at the gene ends were 5 bases for V and 8 bases for J; bases not matched to a gene: 8. The germline V gene has CDR1 SNHLY and CDR2 FYNNEI. The CDR3 has 13 amino acids. CDR3 nucleotides: TGTGCCAGCAGTCTATCCTCGACAGGGGAAGCTTTCTTT. Translated: CASSLSSTGEAFF.

This chain uses TRBV19 with TRBJ1-1; no definite D call. V lost 6 bases, J lost 5 bases, and 10 bases lay in between. This CDR3 contains 12 residues. Germline CDR1 reads LNHDA; CDR2 reads SQIVND (reference sequence). CDR3 DNA sequence: TGTGCCAGTAGAAGCTGGGAGACTGAAGCTTTCTTT. Amino acid sequence: CASRSWETEAFF.

This clone was seen only once. The V gene is TRBV19, the J gene TRBJ2-5; D not resolved. From germline, CDR1 is LNHDA and CDR2 SQIVND (reference sequence). V was pared by 1 base and J by 2 bases, with 11 bases between. The CDR3 consists of 15 residues. The CDR3 DNA follows: TGTGCCAGTAGTATAGGAGCTCTTAAACAAGAGACCCAGTACTTC. This codes for CASSIGALKQETQYF. Full variable domain (outside the CDR3, taken from reference TRBV19 and TRBJ2-5): DGGITQSPKYLFRKEGQNVTLSCEQNLNHDAMYWYRQDPGQGLRLIYYSQIVNDFQKGDIAEGYSVSREKKESFPLTVTSAQKNPTAFYLCASSIGALKQETQYFGPGTRLLVL.

This chain links TRBV19 with TRBJ1-4; D may be TRBD1 (5 bases). The CDR3 totals 15 residues. V was cut by 7 bases and J by 6 bases, with 18 bases left in between. In germline, CDR1 is LNHDA, CDR2 SQIVND (reference sequence). The CDR3 region has the DNA TGTGCCAGTAATCTCTCCCCAGGGACGCATGAAAAACTGTTTTTT. Protein product: CASNLSPGTHEKLFF.

This chain connects TRBV5-1 to TRBJ2-3; 14 bases are shared with TRBD2. Germline V gene lookup returns CDR1 SGHRS and CDR2 YFSETQ. With 3 bases clipped from V and 4 bases from J, the junction kept 7 bases outside the gene matches. This CDR3 has 17 amino acids. CDR3 protein: CASSWSGTSGRSDTQYF. The CDR3 bases are TGCGCCAGCAGCTGGTCAGGGACTAGCGGGAGATCAGATACGCAGTATTTT. Complete variable domain (other parts from reference TRBV5-1 and TRBJ2-3): KAGVTQTPRYLIKTRGQQVTLSCSPISGHRSVSWYQQTPGQGLQFLFEYFSETQRNKGNFPGRFSGRQFSNSRSEMNVSTLELGDSALYLCASSWSGTSGRSDTQYFGPGTRLTVL.

This sequence joins TRBV19 and TRBJ1-6, with TRBD1 matching over 7 bases. CDR3 size: 16 residues. V gave up 6 bases and J gave up 0 bases; unmatched junction bases: 5. Germline V gene data show CDR1 as LNHDA and CDR2 as SQIVND (reference sequence). The CDR3 DNA is TGTGCCAGTAGGAGGACAGGCCGCTCCTATAATTCACCCCTCCACTTT. Translated: CASRRTGRSYNSPLHF.

The genes are TRBV7-9 and TRBJ1-4; maybe TRBD1 (5 bases). The length of the CDR3 is 14 residues. CDR1 is SEHNR and CDR2 is FQNEAQ in the germline V gene (reference sequence). The ends were cut back, 3 bases at V and 2 bases at J, with 7 bases in the middle. The CDR3 coding sequence is TGTGCCAGCAGCTTTGGGGCCACTAATGAAAAACTGTTTTTT. Its translation is CASSFGATNEKLFF.

This sequence joins TRBV12-5 and TRBJ2-7; D gene unclear. In germline, CDR1 is LGHNT, CDR2 FRNRAP. CDR3 length: 11 amino acids. V lost 7 bases to trimming and J lost 4 bases, with 8 bases between them. The CDR3 here is CASAESYEQYF. The CDR3 bases are TGTGCTAGTGCTGAATCTTACGAGCAGTACTTC.

This chain uses TRBV7-2 with TRBJ1-6; no clear D. The CDR3 is 17 residues long. Germline lookup yields CDR1 SGHTA and CDR2 FQGNSA. Deletions cut 3 bases from V and 2 bases from J, with 14 bases between. DNA of the CDR3: TGTGCCAGCAGCTTGGAGCCGATGACACCCTATAATTCACCCCTCCACTTT. Encoded protein: CASSLEPMTPYNSPLHF.

The chain is built from TRBV28 and TRBJ2-1; 8 positions match TRBD1. V lost 4 bases, J lost 4 bases, and 3 bases stayed unmatched. This CDR3 spans 14 amino acids. Germline V gives CDR1 MDHEN, CDR2 SYDVKM. This chain's CDR3 is CASSSTGVYNEQFF. CDR3 nucleotide sequence: TGTGCCAGCAGTTCGACAGGGGTTTACAATGAGCAGTTCTTC.

The V gene is TRBV27, the J gene TRBJ1-2; 7 bases are a match to TRBD1. This CDR3 region has 15 residues. The germline gives CDR1 MNHEY, CDR2 SMNVEV (reference sequence). V was pared by 3 bases and J by 8 bases, with 12 bases of the junction left unmatched. The CDR3 sequence is CASSFSGQERVGYTF. The CDR3 DNA reads as TGTGCCAGCAGTTTTAGCGGACAGGAGAGGGTAGGCTACACCTTC.

This clone was counted only a few times. This chain links TRBV28 with TRBJ2-1; TRBD2 matches at 8 bases. CDR3 size: 17 residues. Germline-derived CDR1 and CDR2 are MDHEN and SYDVKM. Trimming cost V 4 bases and J 3 bases; bases outside gene matches: 11. The CDR3 sequence: CASSSAAAGENYNEQFF. The DNA of the CDR3 is TGTGCCAGCAGTTCCGCCGCAGCGGGAGAGAACTACAATGAGCAGTTCTTC.

The CDR3 DNA sequence: TGCAGCGCCGAGATAGGGCCAGGGTACGAGCAGTACTTC. It is translated as CSAEIGPGYEQYF. The chain links TRBV29-1 to TRBJ2-7; a possible D gene is TRBD1 (5 bases). The CDR3 runs to 13 residues. Per the germline V gene, CDR1 is SQVTM and CDR2 is ANQGSEA. Trimming took off 7 bases at V and 4 bases at J, with 17 bases between the two ends.

The chain has TRBV4-2 and TRBJ1-4, with D unresolved. The germline gives CDR1 LGHNA, CDR2 YNFKEQ. Trimming stripped 6 bases from V and 0 bases from J, with 5 bases between. This CDR3 is 13 amino acids long. The CDR3 bases are TGTGCCAGCAGGCTTACAACTAATGAAAAACTGTTTTTT. Amino acids: CASRLTTNEKLFF.

The chain employs TRBV19 and TRBJ2-2; D is possibly TRBD1 (6 bases). The CDR3 totals 14 residues. V lost 8 bases to trimming and J lost 3 bases, with 13 bases between them. Germline V gene data show CDR1 as LNHDA and CDR2 as SQIVND (reference sequence). The CDR3 reads CASSLYRDTGELFF. In DNA form, the CDR3 reads TGTGCCAGTTCTTTATACAGGGACACCGGGGAGCTGTTTTTT.

This clone was detected only once. This sequence joins TRBV2 and TRBJ2-1, with 8 bases identical to TRBD2. The CDR3 length is 17 residues. Germline CDR1 is SNHLY and CDR2 is FYNNEI. V shed 0 bases, J shed 5 bases, and the junction held 9 bases outside the gene matches. CDR3 bases: TGTGCCAGCAGTGAAGCCCTCCCCGGGAGGGGGAACAATGAGCAGTTCTTC. Protein product: CASSEALPGRGNNEQFF.

This chain's CDR3 is CASSLTDYTYEQYF. The CDR3 bases are TGTGCCAGCAGTTTGACAGACTATACCTACGAGCAGTACTTC. The chain carries TRBV28 and TRBJ2-7, with D perhaps being TRBD1 or TRBD2 (5 bases each). V was cut by 3 bases and J by 2 bases, with 11 bases left in between. The CDR3 extends over 14 amino acids. Looked up from germline, CDR1 is MDHEN and CDR2 is SYDVKM.

In DNA form, the CDR3 reads TGTGCCAGCAGCTTAGATAGCAGGGACGCCTATGGCTACACCTTC. Translation gives CASSLDSRDAYGYTF. V is TRBV7-8 and J is TRBJ1-2; TRBD1 might be the D (5 bases). V lost 1 base and J 4 bases, leaving 13 bases between the germline ends. The CDR3 runs to 15 residues. Per the germline V gene, CDR1 is SGHVS and CDR2 is FQNEAQ.

The J gene is TRBJ1-1, the V gene TRBV18; the match to TRBD1 covers 11 bases. The CDR3 extends over 17 amino acids. Germline V gene data show CDR1 as KGHSH and CDR2 as LQKENI. V was clipped by 3 bases and J by 4 bases; unmatched bases: 10. The CDR3 sequence is CASSPREPGTGGTEAFF. The CDR3 DNA follows: TGTGCCAGCTCACCTAGGGAGCCCGGGACAGGGGGCACTGAAGCTTTCTTT.

The rearrangement links TRBV6-1 to TRBJ2-7, with 9 bases lining up with TRBD1. This CDR3 comprises 16 residues. Germline CDR1 and CDR2: MNHNS and SASEGT. Trimming cost V 4 bases and J 2 bases; bases outside gene matches: 9. CDR3 region: CASSAITGGKAYEQYF. CDR3 nucleotide sequence: TGTGCCAGCAGTGCAATAACAGGGGGCAAGGCCTACGAGCAGTACTTC.

J is TRBJ2-2 and V is TRBV7-9, with 7 bases lining up with TRBD2. The CDR3 contains 15 residues. Germline values: CDR1 SEHNR, CDR2 FQNEAQ (reference sequence). J was trimmed by 7 bases and V by 5 bases; bases with no gene match: 10. The DNA for the CDR3 is TGTGCCAGCAGCCTGGGGCGGGAGCTGATCGGGGAGCTGTTTTTT. This gives the protein CASSLGRELIGELFF.